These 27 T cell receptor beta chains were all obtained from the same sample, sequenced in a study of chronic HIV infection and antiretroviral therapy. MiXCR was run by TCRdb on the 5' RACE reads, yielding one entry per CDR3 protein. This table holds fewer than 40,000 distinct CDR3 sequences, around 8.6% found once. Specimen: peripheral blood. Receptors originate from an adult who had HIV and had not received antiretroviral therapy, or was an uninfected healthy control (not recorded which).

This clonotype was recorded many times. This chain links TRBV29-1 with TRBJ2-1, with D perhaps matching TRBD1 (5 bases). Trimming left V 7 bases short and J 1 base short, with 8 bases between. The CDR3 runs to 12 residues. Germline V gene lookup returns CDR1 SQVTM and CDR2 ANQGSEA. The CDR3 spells CSGDSSYNEQFF. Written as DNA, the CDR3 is TGCAGCGGCGACAGTTCCTACAATGAGCAGTTCTTC.

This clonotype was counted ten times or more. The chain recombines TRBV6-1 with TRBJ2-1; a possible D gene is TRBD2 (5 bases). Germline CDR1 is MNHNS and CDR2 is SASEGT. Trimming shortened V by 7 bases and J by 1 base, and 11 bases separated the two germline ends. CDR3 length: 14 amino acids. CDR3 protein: CASTSRGSYNEQFF. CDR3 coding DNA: TGTGCCAGCACGTCCCGGGGTTCCTACAATGAGCAGTTCTTC.

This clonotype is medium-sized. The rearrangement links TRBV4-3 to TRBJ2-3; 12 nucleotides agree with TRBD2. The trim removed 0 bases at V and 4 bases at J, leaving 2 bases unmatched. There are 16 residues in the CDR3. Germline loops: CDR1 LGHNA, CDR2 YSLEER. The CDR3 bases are TGCGCCAGCAGCCAAGATCTAGCGGGGGGGCCAGATACGCAGTATTTT. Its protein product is CASSQDLAGGPDTQYF.

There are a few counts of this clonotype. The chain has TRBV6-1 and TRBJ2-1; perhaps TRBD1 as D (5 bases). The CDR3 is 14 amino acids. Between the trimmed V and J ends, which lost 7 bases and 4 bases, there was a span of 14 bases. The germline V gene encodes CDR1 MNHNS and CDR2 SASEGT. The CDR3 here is CASTPDTLYNEQFF. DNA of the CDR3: TGTGCCAGCACCCCGGACACTTTATACAATGAGCAGTTCTTC.

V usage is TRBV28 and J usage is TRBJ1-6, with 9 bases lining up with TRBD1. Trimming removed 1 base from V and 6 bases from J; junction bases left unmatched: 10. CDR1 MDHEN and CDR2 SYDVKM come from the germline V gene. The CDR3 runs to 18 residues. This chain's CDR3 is CASSLLSDGTGFNSPLHF. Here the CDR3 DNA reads TGTGCCAGCAGTTTATTAAGCGACGGGACAGGGTTTAATTCACCCCTCCACTTT.

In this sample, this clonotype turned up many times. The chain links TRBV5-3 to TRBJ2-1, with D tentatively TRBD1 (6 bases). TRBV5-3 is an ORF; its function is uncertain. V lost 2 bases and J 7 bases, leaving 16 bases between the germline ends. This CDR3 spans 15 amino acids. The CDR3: CARSFNRDYRNEQFF. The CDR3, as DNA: TGTGCCAGAAGCTTTAACAGGGATTATAGGAATGAGCAGTTCTTC.

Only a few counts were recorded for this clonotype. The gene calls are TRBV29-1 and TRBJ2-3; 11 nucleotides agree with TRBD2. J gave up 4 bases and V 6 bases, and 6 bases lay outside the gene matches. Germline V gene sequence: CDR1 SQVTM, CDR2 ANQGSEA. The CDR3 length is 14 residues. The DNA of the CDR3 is TGCAGCGTGGGGGGGACTAGCGGCTCAGATACGCAGTATTTT. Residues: CSVGGTSGSDTQYF.

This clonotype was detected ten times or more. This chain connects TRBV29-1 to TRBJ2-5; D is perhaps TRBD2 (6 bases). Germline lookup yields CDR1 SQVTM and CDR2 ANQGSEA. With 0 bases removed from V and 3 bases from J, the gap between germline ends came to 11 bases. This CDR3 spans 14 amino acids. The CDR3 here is CSVEDGAGKETQYF. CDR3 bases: TGCAGCGTTGAAGATGGAGCGGGCAAAGAGACCCAGTACTTC.

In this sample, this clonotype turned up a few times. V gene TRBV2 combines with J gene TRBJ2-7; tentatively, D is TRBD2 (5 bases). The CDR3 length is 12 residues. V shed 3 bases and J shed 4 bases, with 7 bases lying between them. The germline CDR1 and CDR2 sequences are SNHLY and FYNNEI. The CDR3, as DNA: TGTGCCAGCAGTGACGAGGGTTACGAGCAGTACTTC. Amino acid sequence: CASSDEGYEQYF.

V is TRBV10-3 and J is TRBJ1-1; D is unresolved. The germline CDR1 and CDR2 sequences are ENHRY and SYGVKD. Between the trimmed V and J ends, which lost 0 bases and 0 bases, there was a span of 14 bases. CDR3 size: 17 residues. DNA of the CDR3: TGTGCCATCAGTGAGTCGATTGTCAGGATCGTGAACACTGAAGCTTTCTTT. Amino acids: CAISESIVRIVNTEAFF.

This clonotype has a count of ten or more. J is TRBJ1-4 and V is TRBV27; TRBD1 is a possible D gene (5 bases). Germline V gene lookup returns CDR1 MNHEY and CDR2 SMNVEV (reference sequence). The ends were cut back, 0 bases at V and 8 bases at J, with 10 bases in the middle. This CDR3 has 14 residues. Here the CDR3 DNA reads TGTGCCAGCAGTTTATCGGCAGGGTTCGAAAAACTGTTTTTT. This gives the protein CASSLSAGFEKLFF.

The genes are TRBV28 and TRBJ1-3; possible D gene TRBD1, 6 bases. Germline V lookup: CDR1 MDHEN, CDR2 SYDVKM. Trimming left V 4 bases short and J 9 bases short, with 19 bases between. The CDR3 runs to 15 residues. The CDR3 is CASSYSPGGHATIYF. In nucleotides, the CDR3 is TGTGCCAGCAGTTATAGCCCTGGGGGCCACGCCACCATATATTTT.

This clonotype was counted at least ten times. The CDR3 coding sequence is TGCAGTGCTAGAGGCCTCACTGAAGCTTTCTTT. Amino acid sequence: CSARGLTEAFF. The chain combines TRBV20-1 with TRBJ1-1; D gene ambiguous. Trimming left V 1 base short and J 4 bases short, with 4 bases between. Germline values: CDR1 DFQATT, CDR2 SNEGSKA (reference sequence). CDR3 length: 11 residues.

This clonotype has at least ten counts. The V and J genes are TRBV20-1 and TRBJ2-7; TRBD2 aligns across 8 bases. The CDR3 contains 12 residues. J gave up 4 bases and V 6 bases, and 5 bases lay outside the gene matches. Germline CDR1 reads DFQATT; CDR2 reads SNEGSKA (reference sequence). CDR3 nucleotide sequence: TGCAGTGCGCATAGCGGGAATTACGAGCAGTACTTC. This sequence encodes CSAHSGNYEQYF.

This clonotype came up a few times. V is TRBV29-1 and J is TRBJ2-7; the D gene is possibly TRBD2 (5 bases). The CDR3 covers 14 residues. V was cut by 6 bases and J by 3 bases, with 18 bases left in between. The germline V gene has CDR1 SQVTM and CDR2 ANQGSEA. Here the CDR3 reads CSVKGRGPIYEQYF. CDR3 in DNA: TGCAGCGTGAAGGGCAGAGGGCCTATCTACGAGCAGTACTTC.

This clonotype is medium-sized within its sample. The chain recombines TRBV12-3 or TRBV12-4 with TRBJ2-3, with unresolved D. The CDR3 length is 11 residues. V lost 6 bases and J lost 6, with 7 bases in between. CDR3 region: CASSPKDTQYF. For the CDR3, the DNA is TGTGCCAGCAGCCCAAAGGATACGCAGTATTTT.

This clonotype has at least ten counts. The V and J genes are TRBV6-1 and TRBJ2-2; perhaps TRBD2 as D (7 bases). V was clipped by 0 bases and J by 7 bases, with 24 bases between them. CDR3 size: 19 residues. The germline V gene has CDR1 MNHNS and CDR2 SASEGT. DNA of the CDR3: TGTGCCAGCAGTGAAGCAGAGGGGGGGGCTCGTCGTAGTCTCGGGGAGCTGTTTTTT. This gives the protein CASSEAEGGARRSLGELFF.

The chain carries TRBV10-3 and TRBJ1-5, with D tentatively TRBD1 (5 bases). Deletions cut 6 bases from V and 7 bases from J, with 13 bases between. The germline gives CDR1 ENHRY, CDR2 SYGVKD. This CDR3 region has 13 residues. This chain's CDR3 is CAIRPGDGQPQHF. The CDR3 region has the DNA TGTGCCATCAGGCCGGGGGACGGGCAGCCCCAGCATTTT.

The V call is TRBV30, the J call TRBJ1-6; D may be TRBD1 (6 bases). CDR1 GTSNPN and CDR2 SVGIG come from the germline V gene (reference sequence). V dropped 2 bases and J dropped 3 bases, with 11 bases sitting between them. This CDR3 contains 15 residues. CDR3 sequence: CAWSRGHLYNSPLHF. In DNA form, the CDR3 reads TGTGCCTGGAGTCGGGGACACCTCTATAATTCACCCCTCCACTTT.

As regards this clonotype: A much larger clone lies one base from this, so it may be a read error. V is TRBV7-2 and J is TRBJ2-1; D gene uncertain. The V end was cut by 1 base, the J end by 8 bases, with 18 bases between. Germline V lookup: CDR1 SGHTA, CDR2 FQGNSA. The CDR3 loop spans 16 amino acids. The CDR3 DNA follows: TGTGCCAGCAGCTTAGAGGTCAGCAGGAACCGCGATGAGCAGTTCTTC. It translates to CASSLEVSRNRDEQFF.

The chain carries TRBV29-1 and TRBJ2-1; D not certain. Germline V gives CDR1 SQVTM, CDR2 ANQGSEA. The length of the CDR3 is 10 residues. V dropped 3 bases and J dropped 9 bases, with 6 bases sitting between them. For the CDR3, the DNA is TGCAGCGTTGACAGGTCTGAGCAGTTCTTC. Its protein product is CSVDRSEQFF.

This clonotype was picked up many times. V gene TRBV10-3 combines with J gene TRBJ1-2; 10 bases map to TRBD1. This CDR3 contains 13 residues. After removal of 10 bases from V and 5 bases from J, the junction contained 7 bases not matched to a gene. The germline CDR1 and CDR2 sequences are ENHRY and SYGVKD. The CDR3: CATAGTGEYGYTF. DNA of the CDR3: TGTGCCACCGCCGGGACAGGGGAATATGGCTACACCTTC.

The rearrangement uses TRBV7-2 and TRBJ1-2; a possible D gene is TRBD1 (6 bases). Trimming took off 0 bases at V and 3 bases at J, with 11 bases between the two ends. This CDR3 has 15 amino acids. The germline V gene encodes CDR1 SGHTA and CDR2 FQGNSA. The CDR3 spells CASSLARTDYYGYTF. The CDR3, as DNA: TGTGCCAGCAGCTTAGCTCGGACAGACTACTATGGCTACACCTTC.

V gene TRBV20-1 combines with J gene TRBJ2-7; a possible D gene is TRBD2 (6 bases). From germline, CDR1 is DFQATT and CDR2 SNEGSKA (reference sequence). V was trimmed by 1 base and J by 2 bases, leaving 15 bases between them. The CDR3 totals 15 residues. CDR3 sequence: CSARVGGSGAYEQYF. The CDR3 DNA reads TGCAGTGCTAGAGTGGGGGGAAGTGGCGCCTACGAGCAGTACTTC.

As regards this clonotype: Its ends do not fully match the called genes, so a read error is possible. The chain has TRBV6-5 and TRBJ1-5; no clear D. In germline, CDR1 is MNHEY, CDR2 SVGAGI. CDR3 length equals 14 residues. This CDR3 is CASSVGSSDQPQHF. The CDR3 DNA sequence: TGTGCCAGCAGCGTCGGATCTAGCGATCAGCCCCAGCATTTT.

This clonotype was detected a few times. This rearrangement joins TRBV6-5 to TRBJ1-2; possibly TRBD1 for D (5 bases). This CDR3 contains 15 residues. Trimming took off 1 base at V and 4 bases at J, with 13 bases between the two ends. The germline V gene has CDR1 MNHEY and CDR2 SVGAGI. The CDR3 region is CASSYWGEGSYGYTF. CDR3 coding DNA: TGTGCCAGCAGTTACTGGGGGGAAGGCAGCTATGGCTACACCTTC.

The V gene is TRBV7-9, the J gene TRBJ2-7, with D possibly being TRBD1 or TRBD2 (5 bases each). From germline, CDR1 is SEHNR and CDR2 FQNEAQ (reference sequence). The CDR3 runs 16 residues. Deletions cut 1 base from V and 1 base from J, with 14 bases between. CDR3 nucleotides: TGTGCCAGCAGCTTAGGCCGTGGCAGGGAGTCCTACGAGCAGTACTTC. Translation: CASSLGRGRESYEQYF.